One sample yielded the 5 T cell receptor beta chains listed below, sequenced in a study of shared clonotypes between healthy human individuals. The assay was immunoSEQ multiplex PCR, and TCRdb's table has in-frame clones only and misses some. The sample holds roughly 2.5 million clones, 85% to 95% seen once. The sequenced sample consisted of naive CD4+ T cells sorted from blood. Subset in this sample: CD45RA+ positively selected. The receptors come from a man younger than 30 in good health.

The rearrangement links TRBV18 to TRBJ2-1; no clear D. This CDR3 spans 14 amino acids. V shed 4 bases and J shed 8 bases, with 15 bases lying between them. The germline gives CDR1 KGHSH, CDR2 LQKENI. Here the CDR3 DNA reads TGTGCCAGCTCACGGAGATCCGAAGCAGATGAGCAGTTCTTC. It specifies CASSRRSEADEQFF.

The chain employs TRBV5-1 and TRBJ1-1; weak D call: TRBD1 (6 bases). CDR1 and CDR2 from the germline V gene are SGHRS and YFSETQ. V was trimmed by 0 bases and J by 10 bases, leaving 13 bases between them. The CDR3 is made up of 13 amino acids. CDR3 amino acids: CASSLDRDSIAFF. The CDR3 nucleotides are TGCGCCAGCAGCTTGGACAGGGACTCTATAGCTTTCTTT.

V is TRBV5-1 and J is TRBJ1-6; D unclear. The CDR3 is made up of 16 amino acids. Trimming removed 0 bases from V and 7 bases from J, with 14 bases in between. Germline CDR1 SGHRS, CDR2 YFSETQ. The CDR3 sequence is CASSLAPFMENSPLHF. CDR3 sequence (DNA): TGCGCCAGCAGCTTGGCGCCCTTTATGGAGAATTCACCCCTCCACTTT. Looking up the rest from reference TRBV5-1 and TRBJ1-6 gives the full variable domain: KAGVTQTPRYLIKTRGQQVTLSCSPISGHRSVSWYQQTPGQGLQFLFEYFSETQRNKGNFPGRFSGRQFSNSRSEMNVSTLELGDSALYLCASSLAPFMENSPLHFGNGTRLTVT.

The chain recombines TRBV5-3 with TRBJ2-2; D is tentatively TRBD1 or TRBD2 (6 bases each). TRBV5-3 is designated an ORF whose function remains uncertain. The CDR3 runs 17 residues. The V and J ends lost 7 bases and 1 base respectively, with 20 bases between them. CDR3 sequence (DNA): TGTGCCAGACCTCCAGAGGGTCGGGGGCGGAACACCGGGGAGCTGTTTTTT. This codes for CARPPEGRGRNTGELFF.

The chain couples TRBV28 to TRBJ1-1, with D maybe TRBD1 (5 bases). Germline V gene lookup returns CDR1 MDHEN and CDR2 SYDVKM. The CDR3 is made up of 16 amino acids. The ends were cut back, 8 bases at V and 3 bases at J, with 22 bases in the middle. The CDR3 loop reads CASAGGGSILDTEAFF. The CDR3 nucleotides are TGTGCCAGCGCTGGGGGGGGTTCGATATTGGACACTGAAGCTTTCTTT. Variable domain in full (rest from reference TRBV28 and TRBJ1-1): DVKVTQSSRYLVKRTGEKVFLECVQDMDHENMFWYRQDPGLGLRLIYFSYDVKMKEKGDIPEGYSVSREKKERFSLILESASTNQTSMYLCASAGGGSILDTEAFFGQGTRLTVV.